Listed here is a single T cell receptor beta chain. This entry is derived from a study of shared clonotypes between healthy human individuals. Naive CD8 cells, CD45RO-negative and positively selected for CCR7, excluded terminally differentiated effector memory CD45RA+ cells. The repertoire was sequenced with immunoSEQ multiplex PCR; TCRdb's copy has only in-frame clones and lacks some. The data hold almost 700,000 clones, with about 90% observed a single time. Material: naive CD8+ T cells sorted from blood. The TCR comes from a man aged 30 to 39 in good health.

This CDR3 is CASSFLELGEQYF. DNA of the CDR3: TGTGCCAGCAGCTTCTTAGAACTCGGCGAGCAGTACTTC. The rearrangement joins TRBV5-8 to TRBJ2-7; D is ambiguous. The CDR3 consists of 13 residues. CDR1 is SGHTS, CDR2 YDEGEE, per germline. Trimming stripped 2 bases from V and 6 bases from J, with 12 bases between.